This entry lists 9 T cell receptor beta chains sequenced from one sample in a study of blood T cells in healthy people across ages. PCR was performed a second time for about 7 to 12 cycles using a sample-barcoded 5' primer and a J-beta primer mix. TCRdb called the 5' RACE reads again in MiXCR, with one record for every CDR3 protein. The data contain about 800,000 distinct CDR3 sequences, 35% to 60% of them singletons. The sequencing input was blood. These receptors were collected from a man older than 75 in good health.

The chain employs TRBV2 and TRBJ2-7, with 9 positions matching TRBD1. Germline trimming cut 11 bases from V and 6 bases from J; bases unmatched to any gene: 8. Germline V CDR1 and CDR2: SNHLY, FYNNEI. The CDR3 consists of 12 residues. As DNA, the CDR3 is TGTGCCGACCGACAGGGGGTAGGCGAGCAGTACTTC. Translation: CADRQGVGEQYF.

This chain links TRBV6-2 or TRBV6-3 with TRBJ2-4; the D gene is possibly TRBD1 (6 bases). The J call is in doubt because the DNA end fits TRBJ2-5 better. The CDR3 is made up of 14 amino acids. CDR1 and CDR2 (germline): MNHEY, SVGEGT. CDR3 in DNA: TGTGCCAGCAGGACGAGGTACAGGGTAGAGACCCAGTACTTC. Protein sequence: CASRTRYRVETQYF.

A remark on this clonotype: A much larger clone sits a single nucleotide away, making a read error possible. CDR3 amino acids: CSSRRAGNEQFF. CDR3 DNA sequence: TGTTCCAGCAGACGGGCGGGCAATGAGCAGTTCTTC. The chain is built from TRBV7-9 and TRBJ2-1, with a possible D match to TRBD2 (5 bases). The CDR3 totals 12 residues. Germline V gene sequence: CDR1 SEHNR, CDR2 FQNEAQ (reference sequence). The full variable domain, completed using reference TRBV7-9 and TRBJ2-1, is DTGVSQNPRHKITKRGQNVTFRCDPISEHNRLYWYRQTLGQGPEFLTYFQNEAQLEKSRLLSDRFSAERPKGSFSTLEIQRTEQGDSAMYLCSSRRAGNEQFFGPGTRLTVL.

Only a few counts were recorded for this clonotype. The V gene is TRBV7-2, the J gene TRBJ2-3, with 7 nucleotides matching TRBD1. In germline, CDR1 is SGHTA, CDR2 FQGNSA. The length of the CDR3 is 16 residues. The junction had 5 bases not matched to a gene; V was cut back by 2 bases and J by 0 bases. The CDR3 nucleotides are TGTGCCAGCAGCTTAATCGGGACAGCTAGCACAGATACGCAGTATTTT. Amino acids: CASSLIGTASTDTQYF.

This clonotype was counted a single time. This rearrangement joins TRBV9 to TRBJ2-1; TRBD2 agrees at 10 bases. The tail of the sequence fits TRBJ2-7 better, so the J call may be wrong. From germline, CDR1 is SGDLS and CDR2 YYNGEE. The CDR3 spans 15 residues. Here the CDR3 reads CASSVRTSGYNEQYF. DNA for the CDR3: TGTGCCAGCAGCGTCCGGACTAGCGGTTACAATGAGCAGTACTTC.

Concerning this clonotype itself: Germline is not matched at one junction end, which may reflect a read error. This sequence joins TRBV4-1 and TRBJ2-5; the D gene is possibly TRBD1 (6 bases). This CDR3 is built from 14 residues. The germline gives CDR1 MGHRA, CDR2 YSYEKL. The DNA of the CDR3 is TGCGCCAGCGGCCAGGGGAGTGCACAAGAGACCCAGTACTTC. This sequence encodes CASGQGSAQETQYF.

This clonotype was counted only a few times. The chain employs TRBV25-1 and TRBJ2-1; no firm D call. In germline, CDR1 is MGHDK, CDR2 SYGVNS. Trimming took off 8 bases at V and 4 bases at J, with 9 bases between the two ends. This CDR3 has 12 residues. Here the CDR3 reads CASSDLYNEQFF. CDR3 bases: TGTGCCAGCTCCGACCTTTACAATGAGCAGTTCTTC.

This clonotype was recorded a few times. The rearrangement links TRBV24-1 to TRBJ2-4, with 12 bases lining up with TRBD2. Trimming took 3 bases from V and 0 from J; bases not matched to a gene: 8. CDR1 is KGHDR, CDR2 SFDVKD, per germline. The CDR3 runs to 19 residues. CDR3 sequence reads: CATSDPGLAGGLAKNIQYF. The DNA of the CDR3 is TGTGCCACCAGTGATCCGGGACTAGCGGGTGGCTTAGCCAAAAACATTCAGTACTTC.

CDR3 nucleotide sequence: TGTGCCAGCAGCTTTTACGGGGTGAATGAGCAGTTCTTC. This translates into CASSFYGVNEQFF. The chain has TRBV5-5 and TRBJ2-1, with TRBD2 as a possible D gene (5 bases). The CDR3 runs to 13 residues. CDR1 SGHKS and CDR2 YYEKEE come from the germline V gene (reference sequence). The V end lost 2 bases, the J end lost 7 bases, and 10 bases lay between the germline ends.